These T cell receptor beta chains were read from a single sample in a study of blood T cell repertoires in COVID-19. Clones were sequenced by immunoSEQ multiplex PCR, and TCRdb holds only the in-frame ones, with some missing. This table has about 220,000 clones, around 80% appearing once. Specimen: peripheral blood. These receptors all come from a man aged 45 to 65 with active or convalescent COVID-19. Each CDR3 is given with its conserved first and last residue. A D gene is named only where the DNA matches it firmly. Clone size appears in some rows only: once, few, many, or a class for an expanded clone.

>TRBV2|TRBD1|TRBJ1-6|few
TGTGCCAGCAGCGCTGCCATAGGAGGGGGCAATTCACCCCTCCACTTT
CASSAAIGGGNSPLHF
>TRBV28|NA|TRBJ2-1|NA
TGTGCCAGCCATGAGCGGCGCTACAATGAGCAGTTCTTC
CASHERRYNEQFF
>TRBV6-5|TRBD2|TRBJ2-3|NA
TGTGCCAGCAGTTCAGCGGGAGGGGGTACAGATACGCAGTATTTT
CASSSAGGGTDTQYF
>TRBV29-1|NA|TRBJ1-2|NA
TGCAGCGTTGGGGGTATGGACAGTTTCTATGGCTACACCTTC
CSVGGMDSFYGYTF
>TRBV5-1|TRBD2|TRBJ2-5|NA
TGCGCCAGCAGCTTAGCGGGGGGGCCTCGCCAAGAGACCCAGTACTTC
CASSLAGGPRQETQYF
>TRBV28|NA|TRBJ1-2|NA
TGTGCCAGCAGTTTAATATCAGGGAATGGCTACACCTTC
CASSLISGNGYTF
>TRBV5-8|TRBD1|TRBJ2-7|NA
TGTGCCAGCAGCGGGCCGGGACAGGGGAAGTACGAGCAGTACTTC
CASSGPGQGKYEQYF
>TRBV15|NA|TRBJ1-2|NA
TGTGCCACCAGCAGAGTCGGACAGCGCTATGGCTACACCTTC
CATSRVGQRYGYTF
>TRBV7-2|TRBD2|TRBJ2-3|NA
TGTGCCAGCAGCTTAGCGGGGGGGGGTGTCACAGATACGCAGTATTTT
CASSLAGGGVTDTQYF
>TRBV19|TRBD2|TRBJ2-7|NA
TGTGCCAGTAGTACAGTAGCGGGAGCCTACGAGCAGTACTTC
CASSTVAGAYEQYF
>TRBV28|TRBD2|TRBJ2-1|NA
TGTGCCAGCAGTTTATACGGGACTACGTACAATGAGCAGTTCTTC
CASSLYGTTYNEQFF
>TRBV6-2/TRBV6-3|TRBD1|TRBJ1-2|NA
TGTGCCAGCAGTTACTCTCCGGGACAGGGGAACACCTTC
CASSYSPGQGNTF
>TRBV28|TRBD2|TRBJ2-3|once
TGTGCCAGCAGTCGCCGTAGCGGGAGAAGCACAGATACGCAGTATTTT
CASSRRSGRSTDTQYF
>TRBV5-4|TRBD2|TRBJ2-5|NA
TGTGCCAGCAGCTTATACGCGGGGGGCGGGGTCCAGTACTTC
CASSLYAGGGVQYF